This TCR beta chain was profiled in a study of blood T cell repertoires in COVID-19. Looking at the study overall: T cells, B-cell-depleted T cells, or PBMCs provided the cDNA or gDNA that served as material.

The CDR3 spans 14 residues. V shed 5 bases and J shed 5 bases, with 15 bases lying between them. CDR1 and CDR2 from the germline V gene are LNHDA and SQIVND (reference sequence). The protocol was immunoSEQ multiplex PCR, while the TCRdb copy is restricted to in-frame clones and leaves out a portion. This sample has tens of thousands of clones, with 86% found just once. This clone was counted a single time. What was sequenced was peripheral blood. The chain uses TRBV19 and TRBJ2-5, with D perhaps matching TRBD2 (6 bases). This TCR was recovered from a human donor in a cohort sampled during active COVID-19. The CDR3 spells CASSDRGGFETQYF. In nucleotides, the CDR3 is TGTGCCAGTAGTGACCGTGGAGGGTTTGAGACCCAGTACTTC.